In this sample, the clone carrying this TCR beta chain turned up many times. As yet, its antigen is unknown. CDR3 size: 13 residues. V lost 6 bases to trimming and J lost 8 bases, with 16 bases between them. Germline-derived CDR1 and CDR2 are SEHNR and FQNEAQ (reference sequence). This sample stems from a study of T cells in Graves' hyperthyroidism and ophthalmopathy. Researchers took RNA transcripts and amplified the TCR beta CDR3 regions from them. The study used the HTBI primer set for a first-round RT-PCR of the TCR CDR3. TCRdb used MiXCR to reprocess the multiplex PCR reads, holding one entry per CDR3 protein. The data hold around 520,000 distinct CDR3 sequences, with approximately 25% observed a single time. General observations from the study: By a 13 V-J model, ophthalmopathy was set apart from stable hyperthyroidism.

The sequenced sample consisted of blood. The chain carries TRBV7-9 and TRBJ1-2; weak D call: TRBD1 (5 bases). The origin of this receptor is a woman aged 25 to 39 with Graves' ophthalmopathy. CDR3 sequence (DNA): TGTGCCAGCAGAGTATCGGGGGATGGCGGCTACACCTTC. It codes for CASRVSGDGGYTF. The full variable domain, in which reference TRBV7-9 and TRBJ1-2 provide the parts outside the CDR3, is DTGVSQNPRHKITKRGQNVTFRCDPISEHNRLYWYRQTLGQGPEFLTYFQNEAQLEKSRLLSDRFSAERPKGSFSTLEIQRTEQGDSAMYLCASRVSGDGGYTFGSGTRLTVV.